Described below is a single T cell receptor (beta chain) sequence and its context. Its antigen has not been determined. Base-call qualities are not available, and no considerably larger clone is one nucleotide away. The sample belongs to a study of blood T cell repertoires in COVID-19 (TCRdb year 2020). Turning to the overall study: Samples covering the acute and convalescent phases of COVID-19 were provided by collaborators in the United States, Italy and Spain. The material from the prospective study consisted of cDNA or gDNA derived from T cells, B-cell-depleted T cells, or PBMCs. A de-identified subject ID, COVID-19 status, age in years and sex were almost always included in the sample metadata. HLA class I and class II types, where available, came from metadata supplied by the sample provider rather than from assay-based typing. The repertoires were released in a freely available public database intended as a resource for research on the immune response to SARS-CoV-2. Samples were obtained from the ongoing ImmuneRACE study (first 160 participants) and from roughly 1,300 subjects provided by 6 global collaborators. Subjects who had been exposed to COVID-19, were actively infected with it, or had recovered from it provided the deeply sampled blood TCRbeta repertoires that made up the dataset.

Trimming at the junction amounts to 1 base on V and 4 bases on J, and the germline ends lie 7 bases apart. The CDR3 contains 13 residues, cysteine and phenylalanine counted. Here the CDR3 DNA is all that survives: 39 bases in frame from base 1. Per the germline V gene, SGHTA is the CDR1 and FQGNSA is the CDR2. TCRbeta CDR3 regions were amplified from genomic DNA using the immunoSEQ Assay, a bias-controlled multiplex PCR. As for the original processing: The number of nucleated cells in each sample was estimated by amplification of reference gene primers within the assay. To quantify the absolute abundance of each unique TCRbeta CDR3 rearrangement, sequence reads were collapsed and filtered. For each sample, productive Simpson clonality was calculated by taking the square root of Simpson's diversity index across productive rearrangements. Sourced from immuneACCESS, this table was stored by TCRdb with only in-frame sequences that have V and J called. A share of the clones is absent; for the studies checked, an unresolved V gene accounts for under half, and the remainder has no known explanation. V, J and clone size are those of that table, while D and trimming were read from the DNA. The sample profile shows around 200,000 clones; around 82% of them were found once. The top ten hold around 9.5% of the sample.

Points the paper makes about the study in general: The quantity of clinical and demographic metadata differed by source and by participant and was supplied without curation.

Each collaborating institution followed its own protocols to collect whole blood in K2EDTA tubes. For TCRbeta analysis, collaborator samples were shipped as frozen whole blood, as isolated PBMCs, or as DNA extracted from either sample type. The V and J segments used are TRBV7-2 and TRBJ1-2; too little of a D gene remains to name it. The sequencing sample was made of peripheral blood. This receptor was taken from a woman of 80 years or more with acute or convalescent COVID-19. The DNA is as follows: TGTGCCAGCAGCTTAGAGGAGGGCTATGGCTACACCTTC. This encodes CASSLEEGYGYTF.